A selection of T cell receptor beta chains follows, all from one sample in a study of T cell repertoires in cytomegalovirus infection. TCRdb passed the reads through MiXCR, listing each CDR3 protein once. There are fewer than 550,000 distinct CDR3 sequences in the sample; about 33% occur only once, and roughly an eighth lies in the top ten. The sample taken for sequencing was PBMCs. Every receptor here comes from a human donor in good health (CMV status not recorded). Some clones in this sample may be carry-over from other donors' samples. Both conserved end residues are trimmed from each CDR3.

TRBV4-2	TRBJ2-3	ASSQDGVTDTQY
TRBV19	TRBJ2-7	ASSIAGTSGGHSYEQY
TRBV7-6	TRBJ1-2	ASSSRQGLGGYT
TRBV4-1	TRBJ2-1	ASSQEELAGGYNEQF
TRBV7-2	TRBJ2-1	ASSLATGGYNEQF
TRBV19	TRBJ1-2	ASSISAGGENGYT
TRBV7-2	TRBJ2-3	ASSSPGQTDTQY
TRBV20-1	TRBJ2-7	SARPGQHSYEQY
TRBV7-2	TRBJ2-1	ASSLAGTGGGNEQF
TRBV4-1	TRBJ1-1	ASSQVSDGTEAF
TRBV7-2	TRBJ2-4	ASTVAGGLPKNIQY
TRBV28	TRBJ1-4	ASSSPTGFTNEKLF
TRBV7-6	TRBJ2-1	ASSLNGGSDEQF
TRBV3-1	TRBJ1-1	ASSPRQGGGNTEAF
TRBV5-1	TRBJ2-7	ASSVGTGAYEQY
TRBV5-6	TRBJ1-5	ASSLRSTGSMQPQH
TRBV11-2	TRBJ2-7	ASSLDWTPPSYEQY
TRBV9	TRBJ1-2	AFSARTASSYGYT
TRBV5-5	TRBJ1-3	ASSSGTAVDTIY
TRBV4-1	TRBJ1-1	ASSQYRVRATEAF
TRBV20-1	TRBJ2-1	SARGPPSSYNEQF
TRBV7-2	TRBJ1-6	ASSLITDPNNSPLH
TRBV4-1	TRBJ2-7	ASSQVGGTGTNYEQY
TRBV15	TRBJ2-3	ATSRLPGTGLDTQY
TRBV7-9	TRBJ1-4	ASSPNLGSTGTGNEKLF
TRBV10-3	TRBJ1-1	AIARSAMNTEAF
TRBV7-6	TRBJ2-1	ASSRSEAGAYNEQF
TRBV2	TRBJ1-1	ASMRGAGFNTEAF
TRBV4-2	TRBJ2-7	ASSPTRDRAYEQY
TRBV7-9	TRBJ1-5	ASSLDGARGNQPQH
TRBV7-2	TRBJ2-1	ASSPNGGLSYEQF
TRBV6-8	TRBJ1-4	ASSRTGYNEKLF
TRBV29-1	TRBJ2-3	SVGEGAHTDTQY
TRBV20-1	TRBJ2-2	SARGTSGYTGELF
TRBV24-1	TRBJ2-1	ATGGQGLGNEQF
TRBV19	TRBJ1-4	ATARDRDEKLF
TRBV11-2	TRBJ2-3	ASTWRGAVDTQY
TRBV5-4	TRBJ2-4	ASSLAFSGQKNIQY
TRBV7-2	TRBJ2-5	ASSSAGGQETQY
TRBV20-1	TRBJ1-1	SARGQLNTEAF
TRBV6-4	TRBJ2-2	ASSAPGTGNTGELF
TRBV15	TRBJ2-7	ATSKTGTDRDEQY
TRBV28	TRBJ1-1	ASSYGAGFGTNTEAF
TRBV7-6	TRBJ1-1	ASSLGEEGEAF
TRBV7-8	TRBJ2-2	ASSFARTGGTPLRTHGELF
TRBV5-5	TRBJ1-2	ASSAGPRRDSDVYGYT
TRBV28	TRBJ1-2	ASSLFSGGAVFQSGYT
TRBV5-8	TRBJ2-1	ASSSLLTGGAGNEQF
TRBV7-6	TRBJ2-3	ASSLRTSGGYTDTQY
TRBV7-2	TRBJ1-6	ASSLEVVRVAALH
TRBV6-5	TRBJ1-6	ASSRSRDRLNYNSPLH
TRBV5-8	TRBJ1-5	ASSLGARGNQPQH
TRBV4-1	TRBJ2-2	ASSQEAGELF
TRBV6-1	TRBJ2-7	ASSEPGQGTYEQY
TRBV20-1	TRBJ2-7	SARVVSSYEQY